The 17 T cell receptor beta chains reported below all come from one sample, sequenced in a study of CD8+ T cells in alopecia areata. Treatment in this sample: oral pan-JAK inhibitor, 5-10 mg twice daily. cDNA serving as the sequencing template came from extracted, reverse transcribed RNA. Sequencing was performed with immunoSEQ multiplex PCR; in TCRdb, only in-frame clones are kept and a portion is missing. The table shows a few hundred thousand clones, with about 58% occurring only once. Sequences were derived from CD4+ T cells sorted from blood, sampled at week 4, from a patient treated with tofacitinib. These receptor sequences come from a human donor with alopecia areata.

This clone appeared a few times. The gene calls are TRBV30 and TRBJ2-1; D tentatively fits TRBD1 or TRBD2 (5 bases each). The CDR3 is 14 amino acids. Germline values: CDR1 GTSNPN, CDR2 SVGIG (reference sequence). Trimming removed 3 bases from V and 7 bases from J, with 16 bases in between. DNA for the CDR3: TGTGCCTGGAGGGGCGTGGGACCCTTGAATGAGCAGTTCTTC. It encodes CAWRGVGPLNEQFF. Variable domain in full (rest from reference TRBV30 and TRBJ2-1): SQTIHQWPATLVQPVGSPLSLECTVEGTSNPNLYWYRQAAGRGLQLLFYSVGIGQISSEVPQNLSASRPQDRQFILSSKKLLLSDSGFYLCAWRGVGPLNEQFFGPGTRLTVL.

This clone has a single count. This chain joins TRBV29-1 and TRBJ2-3; D uncertain. Per the germline V gene, CDR1 is SQVTM and CDR2 is ANQGSEA. The CDR3 runs to 15 residues. Trimming took off 6 bases at V and 4 bases at J, with 20 bases between the two ends. CDR3 DNA sequence: TGCAGCGTAAGGACCCAGACCAATGTAGCAGATACGCAGTATTTT. Translated, it gives CSVRTQTNVADTQYF.

In regard to this clone: A far more abundant clone sits one base away, making this likely a read error. This chain connects TRBV5-6 to TRBJ2-1, with 9 bases matching TRBD2. Germline V gives CDR1 SGHDT, CDR2 YYEEEE. The V gene end was trimmed by 4 bases and the J gene end by 10 bases; junction bases not matched to a gene: 9. This CDR3 is 14 amino acids long. The CDR3 DNA reads TGTGCCAGCAGCCTCGGTCTAGCGGGGCGAGAGCAGTTCTTC. Amino acids: CASSLGLAGREQFF.

The chain is built from TRBV5-6 and TRBJ1-6; a weak D match, TRBD1 (5 bases). CDR3 length: 17 amino acids. Trimming removed 0 bases at V and 7 bases at J, with 17 bases between. Germline V lookup: CDR1 SGHDT, CDR2 YYEEEE. The CDR3 DNA sequence: TGTGCCAGCAGCTTGGTCAGGGACCAAGTGCGGAATTCACCCCTCCACTTT. This codes for CASSLVRDQVRNSPLHF.

The chain carries TRBV5-1 and TRBJ2-3; D possibly corresponds to TRBD2 (6 bases). The V end lost 4 bases, the J end lost 2 bases, and 11 bases lay between the germline ends. Germline lookup yields CDR1 SGHRS and CDR2 YFSETQ. This CDR3 spans 14 amino acids. The CDR3 DNA reads as TGCGCCAGCAGCAGGCGGACTACCACAGATACGCAGTATTTT. Protein product: CASSRRTTTDTQYF. The full variable domain, in which reference TRBV5-1 and TRBJ2-3 provide the parts outside the CDR3, is KAGVTQTPRYLIKTRGQQVTLSCSPISGHRSVSWYQQTPGQGLQFLFEYFSETQRNKGNFPGRFSGRQFSNSRSEMNVSTLELGDSALYLCASSRRTTTDTQYFGPGTRLTVL.

This sequence joins TRBV7-6 and TRBJ1-3, with D possibly TRBD1 on 6 matching bases. The V and J ends lost 5 bases and 3 bases respectively, with 8 bases between them. This CDR3 is 13 amino acids long. Per the germline V gene, CDR1 is SGHVS and CDR2 is FNYEAQ. CDR3 sequence reads: CASSGTYGNTIYF. For the CDR3, the DNA is TGTGCCAGCAGCGGGACATATGGAAACACCATATATTTT.

J is TRBJ2-1 and V is TRBV7-8; 10 nucleotides align to TRBD1. With 5 bases clipped from V and 1 base from J, the junction kept 8 bases outside the gene matches. Germline V lookup: CDR1 SGHVS, CDR2 FQNEAQ. This CDR3 has 17 residues. The CDR3 DNA follows: TGTGCCAGCAGCCCTGACAGGGGGCTATCTTCCTACAATGAGCAGTTCTTC. Translated, it gives CASSPDRGLSSYNEQFF.

The V gene is TRBV14, the J gene TRBJ2-1, with 8 bases lining up with TRBD2. In germline, CDR1 is SGHDN, CDR2 FVKESK. The CDR3 is 16 residues long. V shed 3 bases and J 1 base; nucleotides not matched to a gene: 5. DNA of the CDR3: TGTGCCAGCAGCCATACTAGCGGAATATCCTACAATGAGCAGTTCTTC. Translated, it gives CASSHTSGISYNEQFF.

CDR3 sequence reads: CSVEGPGQGGRTQYF. CDR3 nucleotides: TGCAGCGTGGAGGGTCCGGGACAGGGTGGGCGGACGCAGTATTTT. V and J are TRBV29-1 and TRBJ2-3; TRBD1 matches at 9 bases. Germline V lookup: CDR1 SQVTM, CDR2 ANQGSEA. This CDR3 contains 15 residues. Trimming at V came to 6 bases and at J to 9 bases, leaving 16 bases not matched to a gene.

The chain is built from TRBV7-8 and TRBJ1-2; D remains ambiguous. CDR3 size: 14 residues. Germline CDR1 reads SGHVS; CDR2 reads FQNEAQ. V gave up 5 bases and J gave up 2 bases, with 12 bases separating them. Here the CDR3 reads CASSVRGRNYGYTF. CDR3 coding DNA: TGTGCCAGCAGCGTAAGAGGACGGAACTATGGCTACACCTTC.

Notes on this clone: Other DNA sequences of this sample code for an identical CDR3. The chain has TRBV7-2 and TRBJ2-7; TRBD2 matches at 7 bases. Trimming cost V 5 bases and J 4 bases; bases outside gene matches: 11. The CDR3 extends over 15 amino acids. Germline V gene sequence: CDR1 SGHTA, CDR2 FQGNSA. CDR3 sequence reads: CASSALWGGEYEQYF. The CDR3 DNA is TGTGCCAGCAGCGCCTTATGGGGGGGTGAATACGAGCAGTACTTC.

This clone was seen more than once but under ten times. The chain combines TRBV5-1 with TRBJ1-2; 8 bases agree with TRBD1. V lost 4 bases and J lost 8; bases outside the gene matches: 10. The CDR3 is 14 residues long. The germline gives CDR1 SGHRS, CDR2 YFSETQ. CDR3 amino acids: CASSPFGQGTGYTF. In DNA, the CDR3 is TGCGCCAGCAGCCCTTTCGGACAGGGTACCGGCTACACCTTC.

The chain uses TRBV7-9 and TRBJ2-5; D is possibly TRBD1 (6 bases). CDR3 length: 14 residues. V was cut by 4 bases and J by 0 bases, with 9 bases left in between. Germline V lookup: CDR1 SEHNR, CDR2 FQNEAQ (reference sequence). This chain's CDR3 is CASSSGQYQETQYF. The CDR3 DNA reads as TGTGCCAGCAGCTCAGGACAGTACCAAGAGACCCAGTACTTC. Filled out from reference TRBV7-9 and TRBJ2-5, the complete variable domain reads DTGVSQNPRHKITKRGQNVTFRCDPISEHNRLYWYRQTLGQGPEFLTYFQNEAQLEKSRLLSDRFSAERPKGSFSTLEIQRTEQGDSAMYLCASSSGQYQETQYFGPGTRLLVL.

This chain uses TRBV6-6 with TRBJ1-5; D might be TRBD1 (5 bases). This CDR3 comprises 15 residues. Germline V gives CDR1 MNHNY, CDR2 SVGAGI (reference sequence). V was clipped by 6 bases and J by 8 bases, with 20 bases between them. The CDR3 coding sequence is TGTGCCAGCAGCCCGGCGGGACGGGTTGATAAGCCCCAGCATTTT. This sequence encodes CASSPAGRVDKPQHF.

This clone was seen only a few times. This chain links TRBV6-6 with TRBJ1-4; 9 bases fit TRBD1. This CDR3 region has 13 residues. CDR1 and CDR2 (germline): MNHNY, SVGAGI (reference sequence). V gave up 7 bases and J gave up 6 bases; unmatched junction bases: 3. CDR3 sequence: CASTRDRDEKLFF. The CDR3 DNA is TGTGCCAGCACCCGGGACAGGGATGAAAAACTGTTTTTT.

The J gene is TRBJ1-5, the V gene TRBV5-6; no clear D gene. Trimming took off 0 bases at V and 0 bases at J, with 4 bases between the two ends. The CDR3 contains 14 residues. Per the germline V gene, CDR1 is SGHDT and CDR2 is YYEEEE. The CDR3 region has the DNA TGTGCCAGCAGCTTGGGTAATAGCAATCAGCCCCAGCATTTT. This gives the protein CASSLGNSNQPQHF.

The table lists this clone with a few counts. The chain is built from TRBV27 and TRBJ2-3; 8 bases are a match to TRBD2. Germline CDR1 is MNHEY and CDR2 is SMNVEV (reference sequence). This CDR3 is 16 amino acids long. V lost 4 bases to trimming and J lost 2 bases; unmatched junction nucleotides: 8. The CDR3 DNA reads TGTGCCAGCAGTTCTCCGGGGGGGCTAAACACAGATACGCAGTATTTT. It encodes CASSSPGGLNTDTQYF.